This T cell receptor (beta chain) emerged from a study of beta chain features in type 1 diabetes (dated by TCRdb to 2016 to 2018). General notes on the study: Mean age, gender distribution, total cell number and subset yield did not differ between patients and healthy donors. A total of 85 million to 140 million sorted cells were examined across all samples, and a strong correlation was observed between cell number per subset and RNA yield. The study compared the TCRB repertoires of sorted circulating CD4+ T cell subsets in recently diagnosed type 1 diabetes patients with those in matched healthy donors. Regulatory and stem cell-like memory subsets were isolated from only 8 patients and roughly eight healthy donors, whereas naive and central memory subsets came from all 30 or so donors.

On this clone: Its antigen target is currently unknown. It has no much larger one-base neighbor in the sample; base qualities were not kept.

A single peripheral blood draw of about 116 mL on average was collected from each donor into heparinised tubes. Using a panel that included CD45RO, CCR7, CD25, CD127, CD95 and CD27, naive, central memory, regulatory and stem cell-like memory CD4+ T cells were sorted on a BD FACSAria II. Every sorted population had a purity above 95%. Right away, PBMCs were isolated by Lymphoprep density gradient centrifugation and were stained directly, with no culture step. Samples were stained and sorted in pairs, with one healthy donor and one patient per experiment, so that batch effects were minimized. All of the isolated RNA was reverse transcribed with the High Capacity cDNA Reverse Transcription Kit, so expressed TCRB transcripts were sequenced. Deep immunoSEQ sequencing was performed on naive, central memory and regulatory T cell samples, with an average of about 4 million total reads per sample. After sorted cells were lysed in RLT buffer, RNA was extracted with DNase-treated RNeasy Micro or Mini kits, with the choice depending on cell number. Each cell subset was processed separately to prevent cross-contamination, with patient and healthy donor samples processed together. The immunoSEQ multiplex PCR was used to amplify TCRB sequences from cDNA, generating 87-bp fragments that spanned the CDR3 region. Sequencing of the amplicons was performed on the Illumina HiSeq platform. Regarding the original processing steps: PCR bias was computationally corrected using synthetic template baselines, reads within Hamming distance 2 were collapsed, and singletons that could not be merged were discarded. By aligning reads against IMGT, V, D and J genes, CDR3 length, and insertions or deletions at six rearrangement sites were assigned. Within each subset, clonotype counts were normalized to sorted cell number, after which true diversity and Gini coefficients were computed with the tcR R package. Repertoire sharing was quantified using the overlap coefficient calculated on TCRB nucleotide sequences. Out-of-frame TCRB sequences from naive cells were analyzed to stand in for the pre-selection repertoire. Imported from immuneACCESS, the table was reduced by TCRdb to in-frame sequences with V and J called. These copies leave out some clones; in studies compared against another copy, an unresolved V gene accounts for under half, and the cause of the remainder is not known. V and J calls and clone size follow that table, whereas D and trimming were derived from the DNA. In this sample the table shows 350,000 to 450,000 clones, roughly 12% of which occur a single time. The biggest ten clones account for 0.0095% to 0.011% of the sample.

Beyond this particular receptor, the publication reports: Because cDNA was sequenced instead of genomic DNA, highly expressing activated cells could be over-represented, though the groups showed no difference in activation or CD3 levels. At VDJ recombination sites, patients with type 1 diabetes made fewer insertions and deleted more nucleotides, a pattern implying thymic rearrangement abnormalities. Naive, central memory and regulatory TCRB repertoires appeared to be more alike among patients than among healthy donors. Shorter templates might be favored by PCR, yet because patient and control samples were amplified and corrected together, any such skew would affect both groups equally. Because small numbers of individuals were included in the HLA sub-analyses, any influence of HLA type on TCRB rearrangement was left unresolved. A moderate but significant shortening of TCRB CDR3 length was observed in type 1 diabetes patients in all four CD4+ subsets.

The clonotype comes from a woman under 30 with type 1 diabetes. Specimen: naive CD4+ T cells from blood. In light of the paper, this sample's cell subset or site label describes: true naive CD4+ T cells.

The CDR3 is CASSLLGAQGRYTEAFF. The nucleotide sequence is TGTGCCAGCAGTTTATTAGGGGCTCAAGGGAGGTACACTGAAGCTTTCTTT. The chain is encoded by TRBV28 joined to TRBJ1-1; the D gene is possibly TRBD1, with 5 bases matching. The CDR3, from cysteine to phenylalanine, totals 17 residues. Solely the CDR3 DNA is kept, with 51 bases framed from the first base. The germline V gene yields MDHEN for CDR1 and SYDVKM for CDR2. The germline ends are 18 bases apart after V is trimmed by 1 base and J by 3 bases.